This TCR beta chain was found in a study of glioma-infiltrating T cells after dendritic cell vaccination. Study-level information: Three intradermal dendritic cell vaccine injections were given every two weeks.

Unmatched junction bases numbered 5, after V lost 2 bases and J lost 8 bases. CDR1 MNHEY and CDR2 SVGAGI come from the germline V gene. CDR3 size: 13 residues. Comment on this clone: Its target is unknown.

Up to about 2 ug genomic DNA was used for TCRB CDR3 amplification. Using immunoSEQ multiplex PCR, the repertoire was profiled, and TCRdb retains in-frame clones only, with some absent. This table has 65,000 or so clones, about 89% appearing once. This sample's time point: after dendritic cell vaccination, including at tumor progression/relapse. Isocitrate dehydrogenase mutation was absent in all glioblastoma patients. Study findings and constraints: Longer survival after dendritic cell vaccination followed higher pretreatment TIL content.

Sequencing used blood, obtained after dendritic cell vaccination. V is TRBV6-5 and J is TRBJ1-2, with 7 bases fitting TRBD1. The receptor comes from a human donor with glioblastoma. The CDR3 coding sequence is TGTGCCAGCAGTTACGGACAGGCCGGGGGCTACACCTTC. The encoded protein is CASSYGQAGGYTF.